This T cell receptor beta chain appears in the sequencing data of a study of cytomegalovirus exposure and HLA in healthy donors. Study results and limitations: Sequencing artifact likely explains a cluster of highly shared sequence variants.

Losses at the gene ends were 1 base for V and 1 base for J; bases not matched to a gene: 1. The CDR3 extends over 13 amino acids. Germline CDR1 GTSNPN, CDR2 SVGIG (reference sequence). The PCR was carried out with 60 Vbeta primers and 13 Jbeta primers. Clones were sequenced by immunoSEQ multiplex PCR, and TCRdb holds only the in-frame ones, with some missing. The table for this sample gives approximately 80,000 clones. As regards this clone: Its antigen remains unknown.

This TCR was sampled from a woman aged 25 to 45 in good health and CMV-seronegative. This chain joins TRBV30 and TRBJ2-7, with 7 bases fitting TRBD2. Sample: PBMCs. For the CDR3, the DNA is TGTGCCTGGAGTGGCGGGGGTTCCTACGAGCAGTACTTC. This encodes CAWSGGGSYEQYF.